These T cell receptor beta chains were read from a single sample in a study of vaccination and CD4 T cells after COVID-19. No cognate antigen is known for these TCRs. TCRdb processed the PCR reads anew with MiXCR; each CDR3 protein has one entry. The data contain 5,500 to 8,000 distinct CDR3 sequences, 50% to 65% of them singletons. Sequenced sample: CD4+ T cells from blood, cultured in vitro. The receptor set was obtained from a human donor in good health. CDR3s include the opening cysteine and the closing phenylalanine or tryptophan. Fields, in order: V gene, D gene, clone size, J gene, CDR3 protein, CDR3 DNA. D genes are given only for firm matches. Clone size is not always given. Where it is, it says once, few, many or a class for expanded clones.

>TRBV6-4|.|.|TRBJ1-5
CASSETYSNQPQHF
TGTGCCAGCAGTGAAACCTATAGCAATCAGCCCCAGCATTTT
>TRBV2|TRBD1|.|TRBJ1-1
CASFGTALTNTEAFF
TGTGCCAGCTTTGGGACAGCGCTAACCAACACTGAAGCTTTCTTT
>TRBV27|.|few|TRBJ1-5
CASNPAAGGGNQPQHF
TGTGCCAGCAACCCGGCCGCGGGGGGTGGCAATCAGCCCCAGCATTTT
>TRBV20-1|.|few|TRBJ1-2
CSAKETYGYTF
TGCAGTGCTAAGGAGACCTATGGCTACACCTTC
>TRBV6-1|TRBD1|few|TRBJ1-1
CASQGQMNTEAFF
TGTGCCAGCCAGGGACAGATGAACACTGAAGCTTTCTTT
>TRBV27|TRBD1|.|TRBJ1-5
CASSPWTGNAGQPQHF
TGTGCCAGCAGTCCCTGGACAGGGAACGCGGGGCAGCCCCAGCATTTT
>TRBV6-4|TRBD2|.|TRBJ2-5
CASSELAGAAETQYF
TGTGCCAGCAGTGAGCTAGCGGGAGCGGCTGAGACCCAGTACTTC
>TRBV6-5|.|.|TRBJ1-1
CASSYSSGAYDEAFF
TGTGCCAGCAGTTACTCATCCGGGGCCTACGACGAAGCTTTCTTT
>TRBV24-1|.|.|TRBJ1-1
CATSGGADGQAFF
TGTGCCACCAGTGGAGGGGCCGACGGGCAAGCTTTCTTT
>TRBV28|.|.|TRBJ1-2
CASSPQYLPGYTF
TGTGCCAGCAGTCCACAATATCTCCCTGGCTACACCTTC
>TRBV5-1|.|.|TRBJ2-5
CASSLAGWETQYF
TGCGCCAGCAGCTTGGCGGGCTGGGAGACCCAGTACTTC
>TRBV19|TRBD1|.|TRBJ1-5
CATSTGVEQPQHF
TGTGCCACCTCGACAGGGGTGGAGCAGCCCCAGCATTTT
>TRBV20-1|TRBD1|.|TRBJ1-1
CSASKTGVTTEAFF
TGCAGTGCTAGTAAGACAGGGGTAACCACTGAAGCTTTCTTT
>TRBV12-3/TRBV12-4|.|.|TRBJ1-2
CASSGTENYGYTF
TGTGCCAGCAGTGGCACGGAAAACTATGGCTACACCTTC
>TRBV10-1|.|few|TRBJ1-2
CASSRQTNYGYTF
TGCGCCAGCAGTCGACAGACGAACTATGGCTACACCTTC
>TRBV6-5|.|.|TRBJ1-6
CASSYARSSYNSPLHF
TGTGCCAGCAGTTACGCCAGGAGCTCCTATAATTCACCCCTCCACTTT
>TRBV11-2|TRBD2|.|TRBJ2-3
CASSLAGGPPDTQYF
TGTGCCAGCAGCTTAGCGGGAGGGCCTCCAGATACGCAGTATTTT
>TRBV7-2|TRBD2|once|TRBJ2-1
CASSRPTSVGYNEQFF
TGTGCCAGCAGCCGGCCCACTAGCGTCGGGTACAATGAGCAGTTCTTC
>TRBV5-6|.|.|TRBJ1-2
CASRIQGNYGYTF
TGTGCCAGCAGGATACAGGGAAACTATGGCTACACCTTC
>TRBV7-9|TRBD2|.|TRBJ2-3
CASSLESTSGVADTQYF
TGTGCCAGCAGCTTAGAATCTACTAGCGGGGTGGCAGATACGCAGTATTTT
>TRBV6-2/TRBV6-3|TRBD1|.|TRBJ2-2
CASSRDSYTGELFF
TGTGCCAGCAGTCGGGACAGCTACACCGGGGAGTTGTTTTTT
>TRBV6-5|TRBD1|few|TRBJ1-6
CASSYSKGQLSSYNSPLHF
TGTGCCAGCAGTTACTCGAAGGGACAGCTAAGCTCCTATAATTCACCCCTCCACTTT
>TRBV20-1|.|few|TRBJ1-6
CSAIPTGFDSPLHF
TGCAGTGCCATCCCAACCGGATTCGACTCACCCCTCCACTTT
>TRBV5-1|TRBD2|.|TRBJ2-1
CASSLWTSGYNEQFF
TGCGCCAGCAGCTTATGGACTAGCGGGTACAATGAGCAGTTCTTC
>TRBV29-1|.|.|TRBJ1-1
CSVEDGRKVAEAFF
TGCAGCGTTGAAGATGGCAGGAAGGTTGCTGAAGCTTTCTTT
>TRBV20-1|TRBD1|.|TRBJ1-3
CSASRSGQGVYTIYF
TGCAGTGCTAGTCGGTCGGGACAGGGGGTGTACACCATATATTTT
>TRBV19|.|few|TRBJ1-1
CASSSQGSTEAFF
TGTGCCAGTAGTAGTCAGGGTTCCACTGAAGCTTTCTTT
>TRBV2|TRBD1|few|TRBJ2-7
CASKRTGGSEQYF
TGTGCCAGCAAAAGGACAGGGGGGAGTGAGCAGTACTTC
>TRBV5-1|.|.|TRBJ2-2
CASTPGGRTGELFF
TGCGCCAGCACCCCCGGGGGGCGTACCGGGGAGCTGTTTTTT
>TRBV20-1|.|few|TRBJ2-5
CSAREDRGPGWETQYF
TGCAGTGCTAGGGAAGACCGGGGTCCAGGGTGGGAGACCCAGTACTTC
>TRBV7-9|.|.|TRBJ2-2
CASSLSLGELFF
TGTGCCAGCAGCTTATCCCTCGGGGAGCTGTTTTTT
>TRBV7-9|.|.|TRBJ1-2
CASSLVGDGYTF
TGTGCCAGCAGCTTAGTAGGGGACGGCTACACCTTC
>TRBV7-9|TRBD2|.|TRBJ2-6
CASTPAGGPGANVLTF
TGTGCCAGCACCCCGGCGGGAGGGCCTGGGGCCAACGTCCTGACTTTC
>TRBV19|.|few|TRBJ1-6
CASSWTADNSPLHF
TGTGCCAGTAGTTGGACAGCGGATAATTCACCCCTCCACTTT
>TRBV5-4|TRBD1|once|TRBJ2-1
CASSPRQGSYNEQFF
TGTGCCAGCAGCCCCCGACAGGGCTCCTACAATGAGCAGTTCTTC
>TRBV27|.|.|TRBJ2-7
CASSPTFSYEQYF
TGTGCCAGCAGTCCGACTTTTTCCTACGAGCAGTACTTC
>TRBV7-2|TRBD2|few|TRBJ2-2
CASSPRLAGGLQNTGELFF
TGTGCCAGCAGCCCGAGACTAGCGGGGGGGTTGCAGAACACCGGGGAGCTGTTTTTT
>TRBV28|.|.|TRBJ1-1
CASNPSRVGEEAFF
TGTGCCAGCAACCCCTCCCGCGTGGGGGAAGAAGCTTTCTTT
>TRBV27|.|few|TRBJ2-7
CASSFDGRDSGEQYF
TGTGCCAGCAGTTTTGATGGCAGGGATAGTGGCGAGCAGTACTTC
>TRBV28|TRBD1|.|TRBJ1-5
CASRNRGLGSNQPQHF
TGTGCCAGCAGGAACAGGGGGCTGGGGAGCAATCAGCCCCAGCATTTT
>TRBV6-1|TRBD1|few|TRBJ2-5
CASSEGQGQETQYF
TGTGCCAGCAGTGAGGGACAGGGCCAAGAGACCCAGTACTTC
>TRBV7-8|.|.|TRBJ2-7
CASSLLAGIEQYF
TGTGCCAGCAGCTTATTGGCCGGGATCGAGCAGTACTTC
>TRBV20-1|TRBD2|.|TRBJ2-3
CSAGERGTSGGTDTQYF
TGCAGTGCGGGGGAGAGGGGGACTAGCGGGGGCACAGATACGCAGTATTTT
>TRBV20-1|.|few|TRBJ2-7
CSARSGGREQYF
TGCAGTGCTAGGTCGGGCGGGCGCGAGCAGTACTTC
>TRBV15|.|.|TRBJ1-1
CATSRDLASGKNTEAFF
TGTGCCACCAGCAGAGATCTAGCATCCGGGAAGAACACTGAAGCTTTCTTT
>TRBV6-1|TRBD2|.|TRBJ2-7
CAGGLAATAQYF
TGTGCCGGAGGACTAGCGGCGACCGCGCAGTACTTC
>TRBV7-9|.|.|TRBJ1-1
CASSSGRFTEAFF
TGTGCCAGCAGCTCGGGGCGGTTCACTGAAGCTTTCTTT
>TRBV6-5|.|medium-sized|TRBJ2-3
CASSYSRGRSPTDTQYF
TGTGCCAGCAGTTACTCGAGGGGGAGGAGTCCCACAGATACGCAGTATTTT
>TRBV7-2|TRBD2|.|TRBJ2-7
CASSPRGGIPSYEQYF
TGTGCCAGCAGTCCGCGGGGGGGAATCCCCTCCTACGAGCAGTACTTC
>TRBV19|.|.|TRBJ2-2
CASSAGLGNTGELFF
TGTGCCAGTAGTGCCGGGTTGGGGAACACCGGGGAGCTGTTTTTT
>TRBV10-3|TRBD1|few|TRBJ1-1
CAISVRGTGVTEAFF
TGTGCCATCAGTGTTCGTGGGACAGGGGTCACTGAAGCTTTCTTT
>TRBV6-2/TRBV6-3|.|large|TRBJ2-5
CASSSTGAQETQYF
TGTGCCAGCAGTTCGACAGGAGCCCAAGAGACCCAGTACTTC
>TRBV20-1|TRBD2|few|TRBJ2-5
CSARSGTSSSGTQYF
TGCAGTGCTAGAAGTGGGACTAGCTCCTCGGGGACCCAGTACTTC
>TRBV5-4|.|.|TRBJ2-3
CASSLWTLKNTQYF
TGTGCCAGCAGCTTGTGGACTTTGAAGAATACGCAGTATTTT
>TRBV28|.|few|TRBJ1-1
CASSWTDGNTEAFF
TGTGCCAGCAGTTGGACCGACGGGAACACTGAAGCTTTCTTT
>TRBV18|TRBD2|.|TRBJ2-7
CASSAIRDYLSYEQYF
TGTGCCAGCTCTGCGATCCGGGACTACCTCTCCTACGAGCAGTACTTC
>TRBV4-3|.|.|TRBJ2-2
CASSHGQGGRGELFF
TGCGCCAGCAGCCATGGTCAGGGGGGTCGGGGGGAGCTGTTTTTT
>TRBV7-2|TRBD2|.|TRBJ2-7
CASKTSGSYEQYF
TGTGCCAGCAAGACTAGCGGGAGCTACGAGCAGTACTTC
>TRBV19|.|.|TRBJ1-2
CASSRQAQSGYTF
TGTGCCAGTAGTCGACAGGCACAGTCTGGCTACACCTTC
>TRBV20-1|TRBD1|.|TRBJ2-7
CSARGHIRGDRGSYEQYF
TGCAGTGCTAGAGGCCACATAAGGGGGGACAGGGGCTCCTACGAGCAGTACTTC